Listed below are T cell receptor beta chains from one sample, sequenced in a study of T cell repertoires in cytomegalovirus infection. TCRdb analysed the reads with MiXCR anew, one entry per CDR3 protein. Of about 400,000 distinct CDR3 sequences listed, about a sixth are singletons. Source material: PBMCs. Every receptor here comes from a human donor in good health (CMV status not recorded). Some clones in this sample may be carry-over from other donors' samples. Each CDR3 is given with its conserved first and last residue. A D gene is named only where the DNA matches it firmly. Some rows have no size entry. The others give once, few or many, or a class for an expanded clone.

D	V	length	size	J	CDR3	DNA
.	TRBV6-6	14	few	TRBJ1-1	CASSYFKRDTEAFF	TGTGCCAGCAGTTACTTTAAGAGGGACACTGAAGCTTTCTTT
.	TRBV28	17	few	TRBJ2-6	CASSLLGELSGANVLTF	TGTGCCAGCAGTTTATTGGGCGAGCTCTCTGGGGCCAACGTCCTGACTTTC
TRBD1	TRBV6-5	13	.	TRBJ1-2	CASSYQGGYGYTF	TGTGCCAGCAGTTACCAGGGGGGCTATGGCTACACCTTC
TRBD2	TRBV7-2	15	few	TRBJ2-1	CASSRLAGINNEQFF	TGTGCCAGCAGCCGACTAGCGGGAATAAACAATGAGCAGTTCTTC
.	TRBV7-2	17	many	TRBJ2-3	CASSLPASDPSTDTQYF	TGTGCCAGCAGCTTACCCGCTAGCGACCCTAGCACAGATACGCAGTATTTT
TRBD1	TRBV11-2	15	.	TRBJ2-1	CASSRTTGVNNEQFF	TGTGCCAGCAGCCGCACGACAGGGGTTAACAATGAGCAGTTCTTC
.	TRBV12-3/TRBV12-4	13	few	TRBJ2-1	CASSPTGDNEQFF	TGTGCCAGCAGCCCTACAGGCGACAATGAGCAGTTCTTC
.	TRBV6-4	13	few	TRBJ2-2	CASSVIVDGELFF	TGTGCCAGCAGTGTGATAGTGGACGGGGAGCTGTTTTTT
.	TRBV20-1	13	.	TRBJ1-5	CSASSESNQPQHF	TGCAGTGCTAGTTCTGAGAGCAATCAGCCCCAGCATTTT
TRBD2	TRBV10-2	13	few	TRBJ2-1	CASSVAGANEQFF	TGCGCCAGCAGTGTAGCGGGAGCGAATGAGCAGTTCTTC
.	TRBV6-5	16	few	TRBJ2-5	CASSYNIRGVVETQYF	TGTGCCAGCAGTTATAATATTAGGGGGGTGGTAGAGACCCAGTACTTC
TRBD2	TRBV6-6	16	few	TRBJ2-3	CASSYATSGSTDTQYF	TGTGCCAGCAGTTACGCGACTAGCGGGAGCACAGATACGCAGTATTTT
TRBD1	TRBV9	13	.	TRBJ2-1	CASSVDRGVEQFF	TGTGCCAGCAGCGTGGACAGGGGGGTTGAGCAGTTCTTC
.	TRBV7-9	16	many	TRBJ2-4	CASSPPSTAAKNIQYF	TGTGCCAGCAGCCCCCCCTCTACAGCTGCCAAAAACATTCAGTACTTC
.	TRBV5-1	16	few	TRBJ1-6	CASSPERFSYNSPLHF	TGCGCCAGCAGCCCGGAGCGGTTTTCCTATAATTCACCCCTCCACTTT
TRBD2	TRBV5-4	14	few	TRBJ2-3	CASSGQTSPDTQYF	TGTGCCAGCAGCGGGCAGACTAGCCCAGATACGCAGTATTTT
TRBD1	TRBV7-8	14	few	TRBJ2-3	CASSTARGTVTQYF	TGTGCCAGCAGCACAGCCAGGGGGACAGTTACGCAGTATTTT
TRBD2	TRBV4-2	17	few	TRBJ2-3	CASSARKAGGSTDTQYF	TGTGCCAGCAGCGCTCGAAAAGCGGGGGGAAGCACAGATACGCAGTATTTT
TRBD1	TRBV7-9	15	few	TRBJ1-3	CASSPRGGFGNTIYF	TGTGCCAGCAGCCCCCGAGGGGGCTTTGGAAACACCATATATTTT
.	TRBV7-2	13	.	TRBJ2-7	CASSLGFNYEQYF	TGTGCCAGCAGCTTGGGGTTCAATTACGAGCAGTACTTC
.	TRBV27	14	few	TRBJ2-7	CASSPLVPDGEQYF	TGTGCCAGCAGTCCCCTCGTGCCTGACGGCGAGCAGTACTTC
.	TRBV2	15	many	TRBJ1-6	CASREDSSYNSPLHF	TGTGCCAGCAGGGAAGACAGTTCCTATAATTCACCCCTCCACTTT
TRBD1	TRBV7-8	14	many	TRBJ2-5	CASSPWDSRETQYF	TGTGCCAGCAGCCCCTGGGACAGTAGGGAGACCCAGTACTTC
.	TRBV11-3	11	few	TRBJ2-3	CASSSSNTQYF	TGTGCCAGCAGCTCTTCGAATACGCAGTATTTT
TRBD1	TRBV20-1	15	.	TRBJ2-7	CSATTGQGAVYEQYF	TGCAGTGCTACAACTGGACAGGGGGCAGTCTACGAGCAGTACTTC
.	TRBV7-9	14	many	TRBJ2-5	CASSLVGYQETQYF	TGTGCCAGCAGCTTAGTGGGATACCAAGAGACCCAGTACTTC
.	TRBV7-2	19	.	TRBJ1-5	CASSSTSFDSWYSNQPQHF	TGTGCCAGCAGCTCTACGTCTTTCGATAGCTGGTATAGCAATCAGCCCCAGCATTTT
TRBD2	TRBV5-6	14	few	TRBJ2-5	CASSRGTSEETQYF	TGTGCCAGCAGTCGAGGGACTAGTGAAGAGACCCAGTACTTC
.	TRBV6-2/TRBV6-3	15	.	TRBJ2-3	CASTVYGRVADTQYF	TGTGCCAGCACCGTATATGGGAGAGTCGCAGATACGCAGTATTTT
.	TRBV24-1	15	.	TRBJ2-3	CATDSGGAGTDTQYF	TGTGCCACCGATTCTGGCGGGGCCGGCACAGATACGCAGTATTTT
.	TRBV7-2	13	many	TRBJ1-4	CASARGDEEKLFF	TGTGCCAGCGCGAGGGGGGACGAAGAAAAACTGTTTTTT
.	TRBV12-3/TRBV12-4	14	.	TRBJ1-2	CASRPGRPNIGYTF	TGTGCCAGCAGACCGGGACGGCCCAACATTGGCTACACCTTC
.	TRBV3-1	15	once	TRBJ2-1	CASSQYGQPYNEQFF	TGTGCCAGCAGCCAGTACGGACAGCCTTACAATGAGCAGTTCTTC
.	TRBV7-2	13	many	TRBJ1-1	CASSRQRDTEAFF	TGTGCCAGCAGCCGACAACGGGACACTGAAGCTTTCTTT
TRBD2	TRBV4-1	15	many	TRBJ2-7	CASSQVPSGSYEQYF	TGCGCCAGCAGCCAAGTCCCTAGCGGGAGCTACGAGCAGTACTTC
.	TRBV6-6	15	few	TRBJ1-5	CASRPGQSRNQPQHF	TGTGCCAGCAGACCTGGACAGAGCCGCAATCAGCCCCAGCATTTT
.	TRBV6-6	17	few	TRBJ2-1	CASSPRGRDPSYNEQFF	TGTGCCAGCAGCCCCAGGGGCCGGGACCCCTCCTACAATGAGCAGTTCTTC
TRBD2	TRBV27	15	.	TRBJ2-5	CASSSASGRQETQYF	TGTGCCAGCAGTTCGGCTAGCGGGAGACAAGAGACCCAGTACTTC
.	TRBV19	11	few	TRBJ1-2	CASSPSYGYTF	TGTGCCAGTAGTCCCTCGTACGGCTACACCTTC
.	TRBV20-1	13	few	TRBJ1-4	CSAPSPTNEKLFF	TGCAGTGCCCCTAGTCCCACTAATGAAAAACTGTTTTTT
TRBD1	TRBV7-2	14	.	TRBJ2-7	CASSFRQGAYEQYF	TGTGCCAGCAGCTTCCGACAGGGCGCCTACGAGCAGTACTTC
.	TRBV7-2	12	many	TRBJ1-2	CASSEDRLGYTF	TGTGCCAGCAGCGAAGACAGGCTCGGCTACACCTTC
.	TRBV6-6	17	few	TRBJ2-3	CASSYDSRAGYTDTQYF	TGTGCCAGCAGTTACGACTCGAGGGCAGGGTACACAGATACGCAGTATTTT